Sequencing of this T cell receptor (beta chain) was carried out in a study of blood T cell repertoires in COVID-19. During active infection, Seattle patients enrolled and were then monitored through disease. CDR1 is SEHNR and CDR2 is FQNEAQ in the germline V gene (reference sequence). This CDR3 is built from 15 residues. V lost 4 bases and J lost 4; bases outside the gene matches: 5. There are many counts of this clone. The data were produced by immunoSEQ multiplex PCR, yet TCRdb's version contains in-frame clones alone and is incomplete. This repertoire shows around 180,000 clones, about 85% found once; its top ten account for 6.9%.

The source of this sequence is an elderly man with COVID-19, enrolled during active disease. Sequenced input: peripheral blood. This chain links TRBV7-9 with TRBJ2-1; 9 bases are shared with TRBD1. CDR3 nucleotide sequence: TGTGCCAGCAGCTGGGGACAGGGAGTATACAATGAGCAGTTCTTC. It yields the protein CASSWGQGVYNEQFF.